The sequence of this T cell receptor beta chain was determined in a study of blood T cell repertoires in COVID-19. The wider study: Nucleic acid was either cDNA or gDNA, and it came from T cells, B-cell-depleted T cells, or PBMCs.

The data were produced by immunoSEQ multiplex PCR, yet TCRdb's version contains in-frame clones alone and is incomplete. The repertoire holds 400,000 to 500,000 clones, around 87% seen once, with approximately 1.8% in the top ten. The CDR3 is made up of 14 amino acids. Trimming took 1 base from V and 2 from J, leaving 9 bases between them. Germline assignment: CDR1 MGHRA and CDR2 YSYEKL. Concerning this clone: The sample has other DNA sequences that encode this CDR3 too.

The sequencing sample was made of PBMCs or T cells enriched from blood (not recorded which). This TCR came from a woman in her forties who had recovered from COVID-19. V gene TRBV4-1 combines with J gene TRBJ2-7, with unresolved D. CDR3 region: CASSQGTGPYEQYF. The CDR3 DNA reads TGCGCCAGCAGCCAAGGAACTGGTCCCTACGAGCAGTACTTC.